A single T cell receptor (beta chain) is shown here with its context. Its antigen is unknown. This sample stems from a study of shared clonotypes between healthy human individuals. Study at large: Donors had three CD4 naive, three CD4 memory, two CD8 naive and one CD8 memory plate apiece.

The study, taken as a whole, reports: Non-shared clonotypes had lower generation probabilities than those shared by all four donors. Compared with memory subsets, naive subsets generally had larger estimated richness.

Researchers divided each subset's genomic DNA evenly across several immunoSEQ plates. The data were produced by immunoSEQ multiplex PCR, yet TCRdb's version contains in-frame clones alone and is incomplete. The sample carries roughly 2.5 million clones, more than 80% recorded once. CDR3 length equals 16 residues. After removal of 3 bases from V and 5 bases from J, the junction contained 5 bases not matched to a gene. Per germline, CDR1 LNHDA and CDR2 SQIVND (reference sequence). Material for sequencing was naive CD4+ T cells sorted from blood. The subset is: CD45RA+ positively selected. The TCR comes from a man in his late teens or twenties in good health. The V and J genes are TRBV19 and TRBJ2-5; 14 bases fit TRBD2. This CDR3 is CASSIGLAGGRETQYF. CDR3 coding DNA: TGTGCCAGTAGTATCGGACTAGCGGGGGGACGGGAGACCCAGTACTTC.